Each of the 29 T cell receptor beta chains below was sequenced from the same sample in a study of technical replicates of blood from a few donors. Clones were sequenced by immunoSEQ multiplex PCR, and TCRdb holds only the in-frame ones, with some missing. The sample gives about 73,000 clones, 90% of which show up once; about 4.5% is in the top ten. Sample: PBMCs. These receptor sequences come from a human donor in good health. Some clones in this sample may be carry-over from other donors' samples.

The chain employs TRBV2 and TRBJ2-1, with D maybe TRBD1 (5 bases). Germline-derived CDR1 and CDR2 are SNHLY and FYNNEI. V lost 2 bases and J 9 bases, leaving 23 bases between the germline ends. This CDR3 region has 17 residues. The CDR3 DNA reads TGTGCCAGCAGTGAAAAGGCGGCTCTAGGGGCTACGGCTGAGCAGTTCTTC. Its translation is CASSEKAALGATAEQFF.

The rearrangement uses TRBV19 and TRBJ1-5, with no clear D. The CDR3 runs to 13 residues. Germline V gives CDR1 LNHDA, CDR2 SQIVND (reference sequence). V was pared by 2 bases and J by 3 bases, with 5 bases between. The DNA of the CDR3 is TGTGCCAGTAGTATACGGTTCAATCAGCCCCAGCATTTT. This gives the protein CASSIRFNQPQHF.

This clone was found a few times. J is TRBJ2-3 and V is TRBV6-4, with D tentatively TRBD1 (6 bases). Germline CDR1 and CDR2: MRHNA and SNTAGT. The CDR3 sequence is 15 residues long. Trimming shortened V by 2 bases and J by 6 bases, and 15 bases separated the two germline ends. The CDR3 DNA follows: TGTGCCAGCAGTGACACAAGCGGTGGACAGGATACGCAGTATTTT. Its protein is CASSDTSGGQDTQYF.

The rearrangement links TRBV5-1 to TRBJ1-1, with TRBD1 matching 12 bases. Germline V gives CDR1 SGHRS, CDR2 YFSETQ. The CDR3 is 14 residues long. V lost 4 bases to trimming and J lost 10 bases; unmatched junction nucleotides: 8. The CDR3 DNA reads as TGCGCCAGCAGCGACCAGGGACAGGGGGCCGCAGCTTTCTTT. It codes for CASSDQGQGAAAFF.

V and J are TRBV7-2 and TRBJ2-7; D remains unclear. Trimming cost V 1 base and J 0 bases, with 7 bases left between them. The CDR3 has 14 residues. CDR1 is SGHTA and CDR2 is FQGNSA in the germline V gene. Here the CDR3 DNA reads TGTGCCAGCAGCTTAGACAGTATCTCCTACGAGCAGTACTTC. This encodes CASSLDSISYEQYF.

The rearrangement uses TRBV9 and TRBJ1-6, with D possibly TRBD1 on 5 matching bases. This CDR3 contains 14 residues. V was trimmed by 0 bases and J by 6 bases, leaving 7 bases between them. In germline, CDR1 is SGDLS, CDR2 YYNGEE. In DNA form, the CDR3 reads TGTGCCAGCAGCGTAGACCAGGGTAATTCACCCCTCCACTTT. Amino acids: CASSVDQGNSPLHF.

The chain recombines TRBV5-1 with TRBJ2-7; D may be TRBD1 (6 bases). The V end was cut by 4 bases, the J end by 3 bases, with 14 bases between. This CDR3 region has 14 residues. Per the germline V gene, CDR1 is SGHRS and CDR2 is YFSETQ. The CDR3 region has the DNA TGCGCCAGCAGCCTTATTTCAGGGGACTACGAGCAGTACTTC. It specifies CASSLISGDYEQYF.

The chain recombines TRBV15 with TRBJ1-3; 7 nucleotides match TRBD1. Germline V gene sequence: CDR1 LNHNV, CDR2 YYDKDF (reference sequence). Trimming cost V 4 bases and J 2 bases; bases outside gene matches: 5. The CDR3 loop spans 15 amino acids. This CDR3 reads CATSTDRATGNTIYF. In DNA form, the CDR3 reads TGTGCCACCAGCACCGACAGGGCAACTGGAAACACCATATATTTT.

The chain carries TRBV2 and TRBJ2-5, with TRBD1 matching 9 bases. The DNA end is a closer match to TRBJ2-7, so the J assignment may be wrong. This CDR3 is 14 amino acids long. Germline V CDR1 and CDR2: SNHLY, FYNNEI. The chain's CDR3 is CASSETGTGNEQYF. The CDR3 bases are TGTGCCAGCAGTGAAACCGGGACAGGGAACGAGCAGTACTTC.

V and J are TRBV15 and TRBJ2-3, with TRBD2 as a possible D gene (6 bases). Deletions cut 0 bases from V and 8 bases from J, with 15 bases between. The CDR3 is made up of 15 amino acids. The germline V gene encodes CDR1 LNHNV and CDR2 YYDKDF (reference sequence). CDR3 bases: TGTGCCACCAGCAGAGATCGGCTAGCGTGGGTTACGCAGTATTTT. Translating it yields CATSRDRLAWVTQYF.

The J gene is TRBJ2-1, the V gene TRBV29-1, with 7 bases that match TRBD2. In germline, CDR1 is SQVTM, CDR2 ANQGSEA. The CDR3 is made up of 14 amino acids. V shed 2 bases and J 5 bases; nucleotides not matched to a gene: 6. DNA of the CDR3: TGCAGCGTTGAATTGCGGGAGAGAGACAATGAGCAGTTCTTC. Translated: CSVELRERDNEQFF.

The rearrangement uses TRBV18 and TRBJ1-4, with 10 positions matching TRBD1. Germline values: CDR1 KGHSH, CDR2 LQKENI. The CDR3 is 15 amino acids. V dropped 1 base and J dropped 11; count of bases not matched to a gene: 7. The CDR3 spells CASSPLDRGLPKLFF. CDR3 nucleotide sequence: TGTGCCAGCTCACCACTTGACAGGGGGCTCCCTAAACTGTTTTTT.

For the CDR3, the DNA is TGTGCCAGCAGTCGGGAGCACCTATCCTACAATGAGCAGTTCTTC. It translates to CASSREHLSYNEQFF. The chain links TRBV6-4 to TRBJ2-1; D perhaps matches TRBD2 (6 bases). The CDR3 is 15 residues long. Per germline, CDR1 MRHNA and CDR2 SNTAGT. Between the trimmed V and J ends, which lost 5 bases and 1 base, there was a span of 12 bases.

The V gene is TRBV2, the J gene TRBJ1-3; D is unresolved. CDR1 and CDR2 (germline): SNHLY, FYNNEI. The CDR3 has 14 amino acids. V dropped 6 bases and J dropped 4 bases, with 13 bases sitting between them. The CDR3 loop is CASRDGVPGNTIYF. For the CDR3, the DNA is TGTGCCAGCAGGGACGGGGTTCCGGGAAACACCATATATTTT.

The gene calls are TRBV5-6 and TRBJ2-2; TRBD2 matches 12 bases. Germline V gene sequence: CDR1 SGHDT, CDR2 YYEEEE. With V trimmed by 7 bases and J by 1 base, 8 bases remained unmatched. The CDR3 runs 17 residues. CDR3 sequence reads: CASCMTSGRRNTGELFF. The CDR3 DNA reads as TGTGCCAGCTGCATGACTAGCGGGAGACGGAACACCGGGGAGCTGTTTTTT.

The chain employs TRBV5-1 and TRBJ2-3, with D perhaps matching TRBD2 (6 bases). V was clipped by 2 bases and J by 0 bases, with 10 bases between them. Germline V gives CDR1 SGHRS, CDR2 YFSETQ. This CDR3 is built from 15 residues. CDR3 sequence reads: CASSFTGTSTDTQYF. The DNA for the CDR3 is TGCGCCAGCAGCTTCACCGGGACTAGCACAGATACGCAGTATTTT.

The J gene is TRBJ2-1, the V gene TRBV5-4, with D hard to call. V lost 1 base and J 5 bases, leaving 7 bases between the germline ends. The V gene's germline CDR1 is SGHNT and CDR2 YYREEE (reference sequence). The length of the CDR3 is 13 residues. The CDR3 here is CASSLPPDNEQFF. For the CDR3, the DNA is TGTGCCAGCAGCTTGCCCCCAGACAATGAGCAGTTCTTC.

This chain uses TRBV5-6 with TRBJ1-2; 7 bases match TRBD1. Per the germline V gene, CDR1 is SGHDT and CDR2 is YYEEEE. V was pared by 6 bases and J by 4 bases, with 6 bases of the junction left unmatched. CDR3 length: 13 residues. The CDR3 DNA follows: TGTGCCAGCATGGGACAGACAACCTATGGCTACACCTTC. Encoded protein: CASMGQTTYGYTF. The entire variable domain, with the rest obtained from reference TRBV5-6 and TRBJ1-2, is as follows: DAGVTQSPTHLIKTRGQQVTLRCSPKSGHDTVSWYQQALGQGPQFIFQYYEEEERQRGNFPDRFSGHQFPNYSSELNVNALLLGDSALYLCASMGQTTYGYTFGSGTRLTVV.

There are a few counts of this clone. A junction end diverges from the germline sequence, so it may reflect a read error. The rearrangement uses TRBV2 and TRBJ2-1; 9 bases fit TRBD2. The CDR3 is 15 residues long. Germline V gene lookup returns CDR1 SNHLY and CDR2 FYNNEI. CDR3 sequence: CASSPSQPGLASLLF. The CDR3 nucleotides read TGTGCCAGCAGTCCCTCCCAACCGGGACTAGCCTCACTGCTCTTC.

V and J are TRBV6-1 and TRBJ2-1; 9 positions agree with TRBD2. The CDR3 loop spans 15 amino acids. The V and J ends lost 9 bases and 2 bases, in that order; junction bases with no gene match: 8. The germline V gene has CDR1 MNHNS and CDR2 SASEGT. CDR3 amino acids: CASVRVAGAYNEQFF. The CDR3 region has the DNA TGTGCCAGTGTTAGAGTAGCGGGAGCCTACAATGAGCAGTTCTTC.

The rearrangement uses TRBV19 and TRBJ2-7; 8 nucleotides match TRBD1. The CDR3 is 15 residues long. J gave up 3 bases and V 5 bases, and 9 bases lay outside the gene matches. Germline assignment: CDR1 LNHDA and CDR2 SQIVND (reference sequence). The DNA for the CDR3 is TGTGCCAGTAGTCCTACGTTGGGACAGGTCTACGAGCAGTACTTC. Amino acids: CASSPTLGQVYEQYF.

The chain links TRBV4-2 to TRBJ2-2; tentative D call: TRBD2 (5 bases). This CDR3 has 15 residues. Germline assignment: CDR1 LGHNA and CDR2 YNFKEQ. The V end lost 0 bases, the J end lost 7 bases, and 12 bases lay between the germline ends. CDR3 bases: TGTGCCAGCAGCCAAGACGAACTAGTAAGCGGGGAGCTGTTTTTT. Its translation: CASSQDELVSGELFF.

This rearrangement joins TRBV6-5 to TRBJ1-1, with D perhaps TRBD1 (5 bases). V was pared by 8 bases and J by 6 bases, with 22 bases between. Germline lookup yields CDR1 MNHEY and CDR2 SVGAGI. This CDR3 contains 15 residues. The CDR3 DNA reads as TGTGCCAGCCTATCTCGATATGGGGGGGTTCCTGAAGCTTTCTTT. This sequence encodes CASLSRYGGVPEAFF.

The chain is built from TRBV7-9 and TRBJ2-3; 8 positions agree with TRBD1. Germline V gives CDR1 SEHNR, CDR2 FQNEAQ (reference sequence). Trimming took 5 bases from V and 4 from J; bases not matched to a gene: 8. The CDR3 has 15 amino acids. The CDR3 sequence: CASSRPGTGPDTQYF. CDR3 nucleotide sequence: TGTGCCAGCAGCCGACCCGGGACAGGACCAGATACGCAGTATTTT.

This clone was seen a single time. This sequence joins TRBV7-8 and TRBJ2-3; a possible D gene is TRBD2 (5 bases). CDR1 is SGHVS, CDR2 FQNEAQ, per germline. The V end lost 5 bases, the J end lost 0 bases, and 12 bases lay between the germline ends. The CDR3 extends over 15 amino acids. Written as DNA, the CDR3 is TGTGCCAGCAGCCCAGCGGATACCAGCACAGATACGCAGTATTTT. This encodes CASSPADTSTDTQYF.

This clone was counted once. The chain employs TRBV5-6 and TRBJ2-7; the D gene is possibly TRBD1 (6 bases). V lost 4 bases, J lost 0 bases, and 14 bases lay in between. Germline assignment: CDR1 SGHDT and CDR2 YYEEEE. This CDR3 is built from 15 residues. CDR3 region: CASSVPGHSSYEQYF. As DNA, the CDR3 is TGTGCCAGCAGCGTTCCGGGACACAGCTCCTACGAGCAGTACTTC. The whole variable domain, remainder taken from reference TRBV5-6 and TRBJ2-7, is DAGVTQSPTHLIKTRGQQVTLRCSPKSGHDTVSWYQQALGQGPQFIFQYYEEEERQRGNFPDRFSGHQFPNYSSELNVNALLLGDSALYLCASSVPGHSSYEQYFGPGTRLTVT.

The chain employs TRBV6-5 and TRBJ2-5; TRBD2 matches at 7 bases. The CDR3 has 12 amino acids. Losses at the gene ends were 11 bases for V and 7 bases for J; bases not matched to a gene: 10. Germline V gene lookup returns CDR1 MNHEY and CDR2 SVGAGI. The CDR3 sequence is CAVGTTEGTQYF. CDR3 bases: TGTGCCGTTGGGACTACAGAAGGGACCCAGTACTTC.

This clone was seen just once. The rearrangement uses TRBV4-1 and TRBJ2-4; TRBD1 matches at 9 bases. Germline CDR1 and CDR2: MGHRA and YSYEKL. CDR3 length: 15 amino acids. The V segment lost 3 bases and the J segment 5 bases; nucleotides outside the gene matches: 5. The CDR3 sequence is CASSQTRTGENIQYF. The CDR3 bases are TGCGCCAGCAGCCAGACCCGGACAGGGGAAAACATTCAGTACTTC.

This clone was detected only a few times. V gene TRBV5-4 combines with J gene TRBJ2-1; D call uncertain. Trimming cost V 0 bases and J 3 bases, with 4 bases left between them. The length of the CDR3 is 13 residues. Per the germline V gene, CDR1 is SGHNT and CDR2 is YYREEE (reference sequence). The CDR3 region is CASSLDSYNEQFF. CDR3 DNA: TGTGCCAGCAGCTTGGACAGCTACAATGAGCAGTTCTTC. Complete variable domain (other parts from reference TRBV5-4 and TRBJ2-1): ETGVTQSPTHLIKTRGQQVTLRCSSQSGHNTVSWYQQALGQGPQFIFQYYREEENGRGNFPPRFSGLQFPNYSSELNVNALELDDSALYLCASSLDSYNEQFFGPGTRLTVL.